The source of this TCR beta chain is a study of early T cells in non-severe SARS-CoV-2 infection. Study details: Unsorted whole-blood RNA was sequenced in bulk, leaving chains unpaired.

TCRdb fed the 5' RACE reads into MiXCR, producing one record per CDR3 protein. Altogether 60,000 to 65,000 distinct CDR3 sequences are present, roughly an eighth being singletons, with the ten largest covering 3.5% to 5.5%. Germline V gives CDR1 SGHDN, CDR2 FVKESK. This CDR3 region has 11 residues. Trimming left V 2 bases short and J 13 bases short, with 8 bases between. The sequence derives from an adult who was a healthcare worker with PCR-confirmed SARS-CoV-2 infection or an uninfected control (not recorded which). Sequences were obtained from whole blood. V and J are TRBV14 and TRBJ2-2, with D uncertain. The CDR3, as DNA: TGTGCCAGCAGCCAAAGCGCTGGGCTGTTTTTT. Its protein is CASSQSAGLFF.